This section outlines one TCR beta chain sequence together with its context. The PCR was carried out with 60 Vbeta primers and 13 Jbeta primers. The protocol was immunoSEQ multiplex PCR, while the TCRdb copy is restricted to in-frame clones and leaves out a portion. The table records 50,000 or so clones, over 55% of them present only once. The sample originates from a study of cytomegalovirus exposure and HLA in healthy donors. V was pared by 2 bases and J by 0 bases, with 9 bases between. The germline V gene encodes CDR1 SGHRS and CDR2 YFSETQ. CDR3 length equals 14 residues. What was sequenced was PBMCs. The clonotype comes from a man aged 35 to 55 in good health and CMV-seropositive. The chain employs TRBV5-1 and TRBJ2-7; a weak D match, TRBD1 (5 bases). In nucleotides, the CDR3 is TGCGCCAGCAGCTTATTGACAGTCTCCTACGAGCAGTACTTC. Translating gives CASSLLTVSYEQYF.